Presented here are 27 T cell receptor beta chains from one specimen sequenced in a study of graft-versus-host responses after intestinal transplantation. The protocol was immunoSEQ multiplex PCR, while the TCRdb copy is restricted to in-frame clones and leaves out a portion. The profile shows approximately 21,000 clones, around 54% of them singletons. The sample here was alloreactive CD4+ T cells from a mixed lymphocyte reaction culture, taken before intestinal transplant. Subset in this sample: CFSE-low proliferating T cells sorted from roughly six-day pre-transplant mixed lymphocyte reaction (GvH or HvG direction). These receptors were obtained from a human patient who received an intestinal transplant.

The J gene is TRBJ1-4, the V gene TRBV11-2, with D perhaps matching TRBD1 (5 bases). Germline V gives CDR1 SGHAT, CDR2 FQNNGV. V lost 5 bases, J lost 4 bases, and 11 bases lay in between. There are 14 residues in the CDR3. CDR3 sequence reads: CASSTRTRNEKLFF. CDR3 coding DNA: TGTGCCAGCAGCACCCGGACACGTAATGAAAAACTGTTTTTT.

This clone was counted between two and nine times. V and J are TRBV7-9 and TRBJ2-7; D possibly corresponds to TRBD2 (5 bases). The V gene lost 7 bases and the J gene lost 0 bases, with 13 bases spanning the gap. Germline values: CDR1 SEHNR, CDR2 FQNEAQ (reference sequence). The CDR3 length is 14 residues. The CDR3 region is CASTRPGSSYEQYF. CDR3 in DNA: TGTGCCAGCACCCGCCCGGGGAGCTCCTACGAGCAGTACTTC. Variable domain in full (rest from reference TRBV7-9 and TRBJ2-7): DTGVSQNPRHKITKRGQNVTFRCDPISEHNRLYWYRQTLGQGPEFLTYFQNEAQLEKSRLLSDRFSAERPKGSFSTLEIQRTEQGDSAMYLCASTRPGSSYEQYFGPGTRLTVT.

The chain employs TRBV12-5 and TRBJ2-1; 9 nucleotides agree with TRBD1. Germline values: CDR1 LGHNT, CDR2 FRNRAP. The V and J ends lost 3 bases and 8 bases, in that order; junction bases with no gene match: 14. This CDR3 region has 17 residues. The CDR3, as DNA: TGTGCTAGTGGTTTCTCCGGGACAGGGAATAAGGGACATGAGCAGTTCTTC. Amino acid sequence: CASGFSGTGNKGHEQFF. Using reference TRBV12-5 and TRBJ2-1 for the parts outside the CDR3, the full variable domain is DARVTQTPRHKVTEMGQEVTMRCQPILGHNTVFWYRQTMMQGLELLAYFRNRAPLDDSGMPKDRFSAEMPDATLATLKIQPSEPRDSAVYFCASGFSGTGNKGHEQFFGPGTRLTVL.

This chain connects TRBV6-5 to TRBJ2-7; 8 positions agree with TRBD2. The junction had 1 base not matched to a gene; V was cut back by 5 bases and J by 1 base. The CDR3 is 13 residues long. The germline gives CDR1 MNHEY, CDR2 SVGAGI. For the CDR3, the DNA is TGTGCCAGCAGTCGGGGGGGGTCCTACGAGCAGTACTTC. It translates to CASSRGGSYEQYF.

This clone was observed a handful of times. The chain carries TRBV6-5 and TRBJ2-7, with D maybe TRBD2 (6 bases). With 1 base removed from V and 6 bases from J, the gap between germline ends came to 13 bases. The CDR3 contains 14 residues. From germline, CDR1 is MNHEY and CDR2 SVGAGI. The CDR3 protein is CASSYLAGTGEQYF. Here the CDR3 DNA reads TGTGCCAGCAGTTACTTGGCGGGGACGGGCGAGCAGTACTTC.

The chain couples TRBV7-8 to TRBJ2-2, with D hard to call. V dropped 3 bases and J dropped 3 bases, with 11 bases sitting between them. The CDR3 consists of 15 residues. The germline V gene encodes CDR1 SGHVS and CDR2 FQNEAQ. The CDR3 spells CASSFFGDYTGELFF. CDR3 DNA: TGTGCCAGCAGCTTTTTTGGAGACTACACCGGGGAGCTGTTTTTT.

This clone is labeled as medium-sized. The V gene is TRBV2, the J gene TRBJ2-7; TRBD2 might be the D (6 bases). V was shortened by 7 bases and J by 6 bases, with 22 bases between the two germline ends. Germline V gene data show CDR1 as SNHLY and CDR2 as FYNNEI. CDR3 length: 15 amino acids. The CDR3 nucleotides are TGTGCCAGCAAGCGTAACGGACGGGGGATAGGCGAGCAGTACTTC. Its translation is CASKRNGRGIGEQYF.

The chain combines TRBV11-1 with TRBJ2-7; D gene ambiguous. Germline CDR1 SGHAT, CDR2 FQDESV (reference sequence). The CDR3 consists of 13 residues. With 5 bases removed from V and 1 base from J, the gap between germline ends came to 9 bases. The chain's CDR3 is CASSRVGSYEQYF. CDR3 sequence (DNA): TGTGCCAGCAGCCGGGTAGGATCCTACGAGCAGTACTTC.

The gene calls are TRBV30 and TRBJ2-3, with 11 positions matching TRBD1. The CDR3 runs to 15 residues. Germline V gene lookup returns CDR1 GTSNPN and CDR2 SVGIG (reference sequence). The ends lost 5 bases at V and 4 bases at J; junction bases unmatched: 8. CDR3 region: CAWGGQGVSADTQYF. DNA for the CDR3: TGTGCCTGGGGGGGACAGGGGGTTTCGGCAGATACGCAGTATTTT.

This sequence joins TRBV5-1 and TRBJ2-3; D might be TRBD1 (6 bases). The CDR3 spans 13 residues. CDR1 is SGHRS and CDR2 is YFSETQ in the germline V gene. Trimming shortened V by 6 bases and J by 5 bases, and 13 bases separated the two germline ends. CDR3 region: CASISGVGDTQYF. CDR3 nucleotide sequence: TGCGCCAGCATATCAGGGGTTGGAGATACGCAGTATTTT.

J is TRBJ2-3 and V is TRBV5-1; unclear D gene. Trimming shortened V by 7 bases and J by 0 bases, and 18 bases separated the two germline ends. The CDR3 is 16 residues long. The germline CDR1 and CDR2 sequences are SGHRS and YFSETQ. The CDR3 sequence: CASQPPGLTSTDTQYF. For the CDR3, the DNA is TGCGCCAGCCAGCCCCCGGGTCTGACGAGCACAGATACGCAGTATTTT.

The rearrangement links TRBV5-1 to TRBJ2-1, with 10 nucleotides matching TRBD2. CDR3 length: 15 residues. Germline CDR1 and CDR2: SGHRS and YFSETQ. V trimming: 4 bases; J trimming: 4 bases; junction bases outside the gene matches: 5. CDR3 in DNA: TGCGCCAGCAGCCTCGGACTAGCGGCTTACAATGAGCAGTTCTTC. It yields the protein CASSLGLAAYNEQFF.

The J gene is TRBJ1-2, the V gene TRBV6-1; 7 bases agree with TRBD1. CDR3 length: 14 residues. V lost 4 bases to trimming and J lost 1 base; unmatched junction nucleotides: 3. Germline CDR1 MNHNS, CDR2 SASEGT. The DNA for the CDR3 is TGTGCCAGCAGTGTCAGGGGGATTAACTATGGCTACACCTTC. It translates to CASSVRGINYGYTF.

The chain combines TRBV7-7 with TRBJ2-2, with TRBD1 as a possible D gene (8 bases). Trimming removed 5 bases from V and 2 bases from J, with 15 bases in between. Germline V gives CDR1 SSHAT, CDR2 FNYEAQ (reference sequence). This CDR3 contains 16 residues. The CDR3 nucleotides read TGTGCCAGCAGCAAAACAGGGGGGGGAAACACCGGGGAGCTGTTTTTT. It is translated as CASSKTGGGNTGELFF.

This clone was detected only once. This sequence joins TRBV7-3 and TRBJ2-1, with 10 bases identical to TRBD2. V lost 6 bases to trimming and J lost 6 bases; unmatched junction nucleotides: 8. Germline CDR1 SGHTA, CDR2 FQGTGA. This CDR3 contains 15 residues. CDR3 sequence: CASSFSGRLLNEQFF. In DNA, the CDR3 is TGTGCCAGCAGTTTTAGCGGGAGGCTTCTCAATGAGCAGTTCTTC. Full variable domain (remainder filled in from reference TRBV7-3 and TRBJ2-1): GAGVSQTPSNKVTEKGKYVELRCDPISGHTALYWYRQSLGQGPEFLIYFQGTGAADDSGLPNDRFFAVRPEGSVSTLKIQRTERGDSAVYLCASSFSGRLLNEQFFGPGTRLTVL.

CDR3 nucleotide sequence: TGCAGCGTTGGGACAGGGTTTAACTATGGCTACACCTTC. As protein: CSVGTGFNYGYTF. The chain couples TRBV29-1 to TRBJ1-2; 8 nucleotides match TRBD1. Trimming cost V 4 bases and J 1 base; bases outside gene matches: 2. The germline V gene has CDR1 SQVTM and CDR2 ANQGSEA. There are 13 residues in the CDR3.

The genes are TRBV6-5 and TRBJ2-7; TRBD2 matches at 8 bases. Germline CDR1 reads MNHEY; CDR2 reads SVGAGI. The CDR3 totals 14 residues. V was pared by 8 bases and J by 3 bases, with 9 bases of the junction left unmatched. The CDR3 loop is CASCPGGVYYEQYF. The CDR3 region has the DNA TGTGCCAGCTGCCCCGGGGGGGTATACTACGAGCAGTACTTC.

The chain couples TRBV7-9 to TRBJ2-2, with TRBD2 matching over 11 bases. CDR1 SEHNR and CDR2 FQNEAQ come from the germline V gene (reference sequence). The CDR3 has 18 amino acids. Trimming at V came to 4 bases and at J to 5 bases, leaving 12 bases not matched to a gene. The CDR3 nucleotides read TGTGCCAGCAGCTCCCGGCTAGCGGGAGGTCTCTCAACCGGGGAGCTGTTTTTT. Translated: CASSSRLAGGLSTGELFF.

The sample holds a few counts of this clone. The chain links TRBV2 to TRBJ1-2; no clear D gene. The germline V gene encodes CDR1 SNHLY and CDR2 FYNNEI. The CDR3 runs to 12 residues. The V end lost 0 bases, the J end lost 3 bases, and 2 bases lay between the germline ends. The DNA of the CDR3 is TGTGCCAGCAGTGAAGCCTACTATGGCTACACCTTC. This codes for CASSEAYYGYTF.

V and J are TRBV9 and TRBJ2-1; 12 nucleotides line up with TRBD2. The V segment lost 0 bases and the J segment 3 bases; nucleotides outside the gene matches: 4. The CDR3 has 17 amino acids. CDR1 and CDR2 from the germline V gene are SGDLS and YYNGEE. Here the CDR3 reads CASSVGLAGVFYNEQFF. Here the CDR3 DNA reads TGTGCCAGCAGCGTAGGACTAGCGGGAGTGTTCTACAATGAGCAGTTCTTC.

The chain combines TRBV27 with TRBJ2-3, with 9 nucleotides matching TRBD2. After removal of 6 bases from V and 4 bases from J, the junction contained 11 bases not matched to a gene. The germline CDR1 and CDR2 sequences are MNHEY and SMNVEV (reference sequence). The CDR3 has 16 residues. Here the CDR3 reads CASRRGGTSPSDTQYF. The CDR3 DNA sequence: TGTGCCAGCAGGAGAGGGGGGACTAGCCCCTCAGATACGCAGTATTTT.

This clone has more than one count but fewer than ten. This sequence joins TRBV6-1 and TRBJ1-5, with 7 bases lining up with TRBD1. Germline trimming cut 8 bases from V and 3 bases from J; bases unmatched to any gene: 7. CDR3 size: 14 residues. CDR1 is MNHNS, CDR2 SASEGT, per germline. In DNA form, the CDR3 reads TGTGCCAGCGAACAGGGGAATTACAATCAGCCCCAGCATTTT. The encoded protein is CASEQGNYNQPQHF.

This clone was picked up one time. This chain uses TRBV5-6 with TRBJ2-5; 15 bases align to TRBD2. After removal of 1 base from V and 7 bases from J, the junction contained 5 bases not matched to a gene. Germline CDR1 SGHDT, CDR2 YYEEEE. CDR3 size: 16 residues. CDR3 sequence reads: CASSLRTSGGGGTQYF. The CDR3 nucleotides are TGTGCCAGCAGCTTGCGGACTAGCGGGGGGGGTGGGACCCAGTACTTC. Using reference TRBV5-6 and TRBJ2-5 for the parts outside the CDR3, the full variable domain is DAGVTQSPTHLIKTRGQQVTLRCSPKSGHDTVSWYQQALGQGPQFIFQYYEEEERQRGNFPDRFSGHQFPNYSSELNVNALLLGDSALYLCASSLRTSGGGGTQYFGPGTRLLVL.

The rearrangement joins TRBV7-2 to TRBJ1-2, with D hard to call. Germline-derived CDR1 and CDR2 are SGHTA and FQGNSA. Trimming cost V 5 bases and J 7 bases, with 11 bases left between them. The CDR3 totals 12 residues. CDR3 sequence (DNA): TGTGCCAGCAGCAACAGCCAGGTTGGCTACACCTTC. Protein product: CASSNSQVGYTF.

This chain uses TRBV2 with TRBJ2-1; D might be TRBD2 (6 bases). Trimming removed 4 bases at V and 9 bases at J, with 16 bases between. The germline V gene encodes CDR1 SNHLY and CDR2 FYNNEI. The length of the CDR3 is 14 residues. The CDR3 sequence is CASSGWRGESEQFF. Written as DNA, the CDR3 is TGTGCCAGCAGTGGATGGAGGGGAGAGAGTGAGCAGTTCTTC.

Written as DNA, the CDR3 is TGTGCCAGCAGCGTAGGGGTAGCGGGGCTCGAGGATACGCAGTATTTT. Translating it yields CASSVGVAGLEDTQYF. The chain is built from TRBV9 and TRBJ2-3, with 8 bases matching TRBD2. CDR3 length: 16 residues. V gave up 0 bases and J gave up 6 bases; unmatched junction bases: 9. Germline V gene lookup returns CDR1 SGDLS and CDR2 YYNGEE.

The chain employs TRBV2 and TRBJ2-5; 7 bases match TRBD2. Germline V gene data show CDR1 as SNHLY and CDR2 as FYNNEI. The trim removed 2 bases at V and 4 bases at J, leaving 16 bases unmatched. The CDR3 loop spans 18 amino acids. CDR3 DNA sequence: TGTGCCAGCAGTGAACACCCAGGGAGAGCGGGAAAACGAGAGACCCAGTACTTC. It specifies CASSEHPGRAGKRETQYF.